The 25 T cell receptor beta chains presented below share a single source sample, sequenced in a study of human T cells and chemical hapten exposure. In TCRdb, the RACE reads were re-called with MiXCR into one record per CDR3 protein. The sample includes about 76,000 distinct CDR3 sequences, roughly 13% seen only once; the top ten take approximately 5.2%. Time point in this sample: patch test 3, about 24 weeks after DPC sensitization. Treatment indicated: therapeutic diphenylcyclopropenone sensitization with weekly scalp DPC. The sample in question was whole blood, obtained in connection with sensitization to the hapten diphenylcyclopropenone (DPC). The origin of the receptors is a woman in her forties or fifties with alopecia areata. Some clones in this sample may be carry-over from other donors' samples.

In its sample, this clonotype was seen a few times. This sequence joins TRBV29-1 and TRBJ2-7; D not resolved. With 4 bases removed from V and 4 bases from J, the gap between germline ends came to 11 bases. The CDR3 has 12 amino acids. Germline V lookup: CDR1 SQVTM, CDR2 ANQGSEA. The CDR3 sequence is CSVVPGSYEQYF. The CDR3 coding sequence is TGCAGCGTTGTTCCCGGTTCGTACGAGCAGTACTTC.

This clonotype was seen repeatedly, ten times or more. This sequence joins TRBV11-3 and TRBJ2-1, with TRBD2 matching over 10 bases. Unmatched junction bases numbered 13, after V lost 3 bases and J lost 5 bases. The germline gives CDR1 SGHNT, CDR2 YENEEA. This CDR3 is built from 18 residues. CDR3 protein: CASSLGVIAGGLHNEQFF. The CDR3 DNA sequence: TGTGCCAGCAGCTTGGGAGTTATAGCGGGAGGCCTCCACAATGAGCAGTTCTTC. Full variable domain (missing parts from reference TRBV11-3 and TRBJ2-1): EAGVVQSPRYKIIEKKQPVAFWCNPISGHNTLYWYLQNLGQGPELLIRYENEEAVDDSQLPKDRFSAERLKGVDSTLKIQPAELGDSAVYLCASSLGVIAGGLHNEQFFGPGTRLTVL.

This clonotype was observed at least ten times. This chain links TRBV7-9 with TRBJ2-7, with D possibly TRBD2 on 6 matching bases. This CDR3 region has 12 residues. Germline V lookup: CDR1 SEHNR, CDR2 FQNEAQ (reference sequence). V was shortened by 4 bases and J by 7 bases, with 11 bases between the two germline ends. The CDR3 nucleotides are TGTGCCAGCAGCTCAGCCGCGGGGGAGCAGTACTTC. Its translation is CASSSAAGEQYF.

This clonotype has at least ten counts. J is TRBJ2-3 and V is TRBV3-1, with 9 nucleotides matching TRBD2. J was trimmed by 4 bases and V by 2 bases; bases with no gene match: 10. The CDR3 length is 17 residues. Germline values: CDR1 LGHDT, CDR2 YNNKEL (reference sequence). CDR3 nucleotides: TGTGCCAGCAGCCAAATAACTAGCGGGCAGCCCTCAGATACGCAGTATTTT. Translating gives CASSQITSGQPSDTQYF.

The chain joins TRBV5-6 to TRBJ2-7; 10 nucleotides match TRBD1. Germline V gene sequence: CDR1 SGHDT, CDR2 YYEEEE. CDR3 size: 15 residues. Losses at the gene ends were 1 base for V and 2 bases for J; bases not matched to a gene: 3. As DNA, the CDR3 is TGTGCCAGCAGCTTGAGTGGACAGGGGGCCTACGAGCAGTACTTC. Encoded protein: CASSLSGQGAYEQYF.

This clonotype was detected ten times or more. The rearrangement links TRBV25-1 to TRBJ2-7; no reliable D call. V lost 6 bases and J 6 bases, leaving 21 bases between the germline ends. The germline V gene has CDR1 MGHDK and CDR2 SYGVNS. CDR3 length: 15 amino acids. CDR3 DNA: TGTGCCAGCAGCGACTCAGGAAGCTGGTACGGCGAGCAGTACTTC. Its translation is CASSDSGSWYGEQYF.

This clonotype was seen only a few times. J is TRBJ1-4 and V is TRBV6-5; no definite D call. The CDR3 runs to 14 residues. Between the trimmed V and J ends, which lost 4 bases and 2 bases, there was a span of 8 bases. Germline V lookup: CDR1 MNHEY, CDR2 SVGAGI. The chain's CDR3 is CASSLGGTNEKLFF. The CDR3 DNA sequence: TGTGCCAGCAGTTTGGGAGGTACTAATGAAAAACTGTTTTTT.

In this sample, this clonotype turned up many times. This chain uses TRBV29-1 with TRBJ1-2; no firm D call. The CDR3 spans 12 residues. V lost 3 bases and J lost 3, with 8 bases in between. The germline V gene encodes CDR1 SQVTM and CDR2 ANQGSEA. The CDR3 DNA sequence: TGCAGCGTTGATTCTGGGCACTATGGCTACACCTTC. This sequence encodes CSVDSGHYGYTF.

This clonotype was recorded at least ten times. V and J are TRBV7-9 and TRBJ1-4; a weak D match, TRBD1 (6 bases). V was shortened by 5 bases and J by 5 bases, with 18 bases between the two germline ends. The CDR3 runs to 16 residues. Per germline, CDR1 SEHNR and CDR2 FQNEAQ (reference sequence). The CDR3 loop reads CASSQPTGGENEKLFF. The CDR3 coding sequence is TGTGCCAGCAGCCAACCTACCGGGGGCGAGAATGAAAAACTGTTTTTT.

In this sample, this clonotype turned up a few times. Here the CDR3 DNA reads TGTGCCAGCAGGGGGAAGGGCACAGATACGCAGTATTTT. Translating gives CASRGKGTDTQYF. The chain couples TRBV2 to TRBJ2-3; no firm D call. Deletions cut 6 bases from V and 1 base from J, with 8 bases between. The CDR3 length is 13 residues. The germline gives CDR1 SNHLY, CDR2 FYNNEI.

This clonotype appeared a few times. The CDR3 coding sequence is TGCAGTGCTGAAACCGGTGGTAGCGGGAGAAGATTGGACTACAATGAGCAGTTCTTC. As protein: CSAETGGSGRRLDYNEQFF. The chain couples TRBV20-1 to TRBJ2-1, with 9 nucleotides matching TRBD2. CDR1 is DFQATT, CDR2 SNEGSKA, per germline (reference sequence). The trim removed 5 bases at V and 3 bases at J, leaving 20 bases unmatched. The CDR3 covers 19 residues.

The rearrangement uses TRBV20-1 and TRBJ2-3, with 10 bases identical to TRBD2. The J segment lost 0 bases and the V segment lost 3 bases, leaving 9 bases of the junction unmatched. The CDR3 is 17 residues long. The germline CDR1 and CDR2 sequences are DFQATT and SNEGSKA (reference sequence). CDR3 sequence: CSASPLAGASSTDTQYF. The CDR3 DNA is TGCAGTGCTAGTCCCCTAGCGGGAGCATCTAGCACAGATACGCAGTATTTT.

The chain is built from TRBV28 and TRBJ1-1; D gene uncertain. CDR1 and CDR2 (germline): MDHEN, SYDVKM. The CDR3 extends over 15 amino acids. V was trimmed by 5 bases and J by 1 base, leaving 14 bases between them. This CDR3 is CASSTRWSENTEAFF. The CDR3 DNA sequence: TGTGCCAGCAGTACTAGATGGTCGGAGAACACTGAAGCTTTCTTT.

This clonotype came up many times. The chain links TRBV11-2 to TRBJ2-3; TRBD2 agrees at 9 bases. With 5 bases clipped from V and 2 bases from J, the junction kept 5 bases outside the gene matches. The CDR3 totals 15 residues. Per germline, CDR1 SGHAT and CDR2 FQNNGV. This CDR3 reads CASSPAGGNTDTQYF. The CDR3 coding sequence is TGTGCCAGCAGCCCAGCGGGAGGCAACACAGATACGCAGTATTTT.

This clonotype was detected only a few times. The J gene is TRBJ2-1, the V gene TRBV7-9; D is tentatively TRBD1 or TRBD2 (5 bases each). V lost 10 bases and J 9 bases, leaving 19 bases between the germline ends. The CDR3 has 13 amino acids. Germline V gene lookup returns CDR1 SEHNR and CDR2 FQNEAQ (reference sequence). The CDR3 DNA reads as TGTGCCACCCTTTGGGACGGCCGGGTTGAGCAGTTCTTC. Translated: CATLWDGRVEQFF.

This clonotype turned up a few times. The J gene is TRBJ1-2, the V gene TRBV6-5; D ambiguous. In germline, CDR1 is MNHEY, CDR2 SVGAGI. Between the trimmed V and J ends, which lost 2 bases and 4 bases, there was a span of 11 bases. The CDR3 extends over 14 amino acids. This CDR3 reads CASSYRAMSYGYTF. The DNA for the CDR3 is TGTGCCAGCAGTTACCGGGCCATGTCCTATGGCTACACCTTC.

Details on this clonotype: A clone one base away is much larger, so this may be a read error. The genes are TRBV20-1 and TRBJ2-3; possible D gene TRBD2, 6 bases. The CDR3 covers 17 residues. Germline values: CDR1 DFQATT, CDR2 SNEGSKA (reference sequence). The CDR3 bases are TGCAGTGCTATAATAGGAGGGCCTCCCTCCCGCATCGATACGCTGTATTTT. This sequence encodes CSAIIGGPPSRIDTLYF.

Ten or more counts support this clonotype. The rearrangement joins TRBV11-2 to TRBJ1-1; weak D call: TRBD1 (5 bases). V was clipped by 5 bases and J by 3 bases, with 13 bases between them. Germline assignment: CDR1 SGHAT and CDR2 FQNNGV. There are 14 residues in the CDR3. Written as DNA, the CDR3 is TGTGCCAGCAGCCCGGACATGTTGGACACTGAAGCTTTCTTT. It specifies CASSPDMLDTEAFF.

This clonotype came up many times. The chain links TRBV2 to TRBJ1-3; D may be TRBD1 (6 bases). The CDR3 is 14 amino acids. Deletions cut 5 bases from V and 0 bases from J, with 8 bases between. Germline V gene lookup returns CDR1 SNHLY and CDR2 FYNNEI. The chain's CDR3 is CASSQGSSGNTIYF. The CDR3 DNA reads TGTGCCAGCAGTCAGGGGAGCTCTGGAAACACCATATATTTT.

This clonotype was observed many times. The chain couples TRBV3-1 to TRBJ2-1; unclear D gene. This CDR3 has 13 residues. Germline CDR1 reads LGHDT; CDR2 reads YNNKEL (reference sequence). V was trimmed by 1 base and J by 5 bases, leaving 6 bases between them. The CDR3 loop is CASSQVPHNEQFF. The CDR3 DNA reads as TGTGCCAGCAGCCAAGTCCCCCACAATGAGCAGTTCTTC.

The V call is TRBV30, the J call TRBJ1-3; D remains ambiguous. The V end lost 3 bases, the J end lost 2 bases, and 5 bases lay between the germline ends. The CDR3 sequence is 12 residues long. Germline V CDR1 and CDR2: GTSNPN, SVGIG (reference sequence). The CDR3 sequence: CAWSSPGNTIYF. The CDR3 coding sequence is TGTGCCTGGAGCTCACCTGGAAACACCATATATTTT.

This chain uses TRBV6-1 with TRBJ2-3, with 12 bases identical to TRBD2. The germline V gene has CDR1 MNHNS and CDR2 SASEGT. The junction had 13 bases not matched to a gene; V was cut back by 7 bases and J by 5 bases. CDR3 size: 17 residues. The CDR3 protein is CASMAWTSGTPRDTQYF. As DNA, the CDR3 is TGTGCCAGCATGGCCTGGACTAGCGGGACCCCGAGAGATACGCAGTATTTT.

This clonotype was counted at least ten times. The chain joins TRBV29-1 to TRBJ2-1, with 11 nucleotides matching TRBD2. CDR1 SQVTM and CDR2 ANQGSEA come from the germline V gene. Unmatched junction bases numbered 9, after V lost 4 bases and J lost 7 bases. The CDR3 totals 15 residues. The CDR3, as DNA: TGCAGCGTTGTCATAGCGGGAGGGCCGAGGAATGAGCAGTTCTTC. This encodes CSVVIAGGPRNEQFF.

The rearrangement uses TRBV5-5 and TRBJ1-5, with D perhaps matching TRBD1 (6 bases). The CDR3 loop spans 15 amino acids. Germline V CDR1 and CDR2: SGHKS, YYEKEE (reference sequence). The V end was cut by 4 bases, the J end by 5 bases, with 16 bases between. The CDR3 DNA is TGTGCCAGCAGCCGAGACCCGTCAGGGGATCAGCCCCAGCATTTT. Translating gives CASSRDPSGDQPQHF.

The genes are TRBV11-2 and TRBJ2-7; either TRBD1 or TRBD2 may fit D (5 bases each). Trimming pared 2 bases from V and 7 bases from J, leaving 15 bases between. The CDR3 is 14 residues long. Germline loops: CDR1 SGHAT, CDR2 FQNNGV. The DNA of the CDR3 is TGTGCCAGCAGCTTAACTGGGGGAGAGAGGGAGCAGTACTTC. The encoded protein is CASSLTGGEREQYF.